Listed below are T cell receptor beta chains from one sample, sequenced in a study of cytomegalovirus exposure and HLA in healthy donors. The table came from immunoSEQ multiplex PCR; TCRdb's copy has only in-frame clones and leaves some out. Of roughly 280,000 clones in the sample, 70% to 90% are singletons; the top ten hold less than 1.2%. Sequenced material: PBMCs. Every receptor here comes from a woman aged 18-30 years in good health and CMV-seronegative. Both conserved end residues are part of each CDR3.

>TRBV4-3|TRBJ2-3
CASSQTWASTDTQYF
>TRBV27|TRBJ1-5
CASSPGGGWSNQPQHF
>TRBV9|TRBJ2-1
CASSVTSGNEQFF
>TRBV10-1|TRBJ2-7
CASSDFTWAGSYEQYF
>TRBV25-1|TRBJ2-1
CASKATTSSYNEQFF
>TRBV25-1|TRBJ2-7
CASSISGSWNEQYF
>TRBV5-1|TRBJ2-7
CASSLDMGTSFYEQYF
>TRBV5-6|TRBJ2-1
CASSPGGVYNEQFF
>TRBV9|TRBJ2-2
CASSVGSLANTGELFF
>TRBV19|TRBJ1-4
CASSIGGDRNEKLFF
>TRBV6-4|TRBJ2-1
CASSGSFTRIRSYNEQFF
>TRBV9|TRBJ2-3
CASSVGSEDTQYF
>TRBV23-1|TRBJ2-1
CASSQSIGQGARRANEQFF
>TRBV29-1|TRBJ2-2
CSVDSLAGELFF
>TRBV6-5|TRBJ1-6
CASSYWGEDSPLHF
>TRBV27|TRBJ2-7
CASSYGVTSYEQYF
>TRBV10-1|TRBJ2-7
CASSESMAGRWEQYF
>TRBV18|TRBJ1-2
CASSPTLDRGRSYTF
>TRBV30|TRBJ1-2
CAWSSHTGTAGYTF
>TRBV5-1|TRBJ2-3
CASSLTSIGGRTQYF
>TRBV5-4|TRBJ2-7
CASSLDGLSEQYF
>TRBV6-5|TRBJ1-2
CASSQGANYGYTF
>TRBV5-1|TRBJ1-4
CASSFNRGEKLFF
>TRBV30|TRBJ1-5
CASGQEHNQPQHF
>TRBV25-1|TRBJ2-7
CASSEDGGARPFSEQYF
>TRBV7-8|TRBJ2-2
CASSLALVAGVVGELFF
>TRBV30|TRBJ1-5
CAWTAGVQPQHF
>TRBV1|TRBJ2-5
CTSSHATGTSNQETQYF
>TRBV5-1|TRBJ1-1
CASSLAGIKAFF
>TRBV10-2|TRBJ2-1
CASRAGTGTYNEQFF
>TRBV4-1|TRBJ2-1
CASSQRGGRWEQFF
>TRBV2|TRBJ2-7
CASSEAGTRLVEQYF